This TCR beta chain was identified in a study of graft-versus-host responses after intestinal transplantation. Study conclusions and caveats: The marrow of recipients harbored GvH clones, and ileum or blood showed some of them first.

Only in-frame clones appear in the TCRdb table, and some are missing; sequencing was by immunoSEQ multiplex PCR. The sample lists 10,000 or so clones, around 32% seen once, with 1.5% to 2% in the top ten. The study plated some 200,000 CFSE-labeled responders with some 200,000 irradiated, violet-dye-labeled stimulators. Sequenced material: alloreactive CD4+ T cells from a mixed lymphocyte reaction culture, taken before transplantation. Subset noted: CFSE-low proliferating T cells sorted from approximately six-day pre-transplant mixed lymphocyte reaction (GvH or HvG direction). The sequence came from a human patient who was an organ donor for intestinal transplantation.

This chain's CDR3 is CASSLLTGYRAGQYF. The CDR3 nucleotides read TGTGCCAGCAGCCTTCTCACCGGTTACAGGGCAGGGCAGTATTTT. This chain joins TRBV6-5 and TRBJ2-3, with D maybe TRBD1 (6 bases). Germline loops: CDR1 MNHEY, CDR2 SVGAGI. CDR3 size: 15 residues. Deletions cut 6 bases from V and 11 bases from J, with 24 bases between.